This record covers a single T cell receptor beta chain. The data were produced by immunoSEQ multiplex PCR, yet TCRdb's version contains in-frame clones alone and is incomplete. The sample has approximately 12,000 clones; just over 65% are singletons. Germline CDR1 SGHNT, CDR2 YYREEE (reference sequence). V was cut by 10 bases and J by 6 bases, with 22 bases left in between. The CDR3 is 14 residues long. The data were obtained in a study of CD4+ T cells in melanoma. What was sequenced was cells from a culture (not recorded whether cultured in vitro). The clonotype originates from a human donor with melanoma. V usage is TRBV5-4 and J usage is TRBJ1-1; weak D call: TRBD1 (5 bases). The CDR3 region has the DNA TGTGCCTATTATAGTGTTGGGGCTTGGGCTGAAGCTTTCTTT. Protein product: CAYYSVGAWAEAFF. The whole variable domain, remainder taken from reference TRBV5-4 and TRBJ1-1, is ETGVTQSPTHLIKTRGQQVTLRCSSQSGHNTVSWYQQALGQGPQFIFQYYREEENGRGNFPPRFSGLQFPNYSSELNVNALELDDSALYLCAYYSVGAWAEAFFGQGTRLTVV.